These 14 T cell receptor beta chains were sequenced from one sample in a study of blood T cell repertoires in COVID-19. The method was immunoSEQ multiplex PCR; TCRdb's version includes in-frame clones alone and lacks a portion of them. The table includes over 110,000 clones, 81% detected once. Material: peripheral blood. The receptors were sampled from a human donor in a cohort sampled during active COVID-19.

The chain joins TRBV5-6 to TRBJ2-2; D is uncertain. Trimming shortened V by 0 bases and J by 5 bases, and 5 bases separated the two germline ends. CDR1 and CDR2 from the germline V gene are SGHDT and YYEEEE. This CDR3 has 13 amino acids. CDR3 region: CASSLEQTGELFF. CDR3 bases: TGTGCCAGCAGCTTGGAACAGACCGGGGAGCTGTTTTTT.

The chain employs TRBV27 and TRBJ2-7; 9 bases align to TRBD2. The CDR3 runs 16 residues. Germline CDR1 MNHEY, CDR2 SMNVEV (reference sequence). V lost 5 bases and J lost 3; bases outside the gene matches: 11. CDR3 in amino acids: CASSPPIASGVYEQYF. The DNA of the CDR3 is TGTGCCAGCAGTCCCCCCATCGCTAGCGGGGTCTACGAGCAGTACTTC.

V usage is TRBV5-1 and J usage is TRBJ2-6, with 9 bases matching TRBD1. This CDR3 comprises 16 residues. In germline, CDR1 is SGHRS, CDR2 YFSETQ. V lost 4 bases to trimming and J lost 0 bases; unmatched junction nucleotides: 2. CDR3 protein: CASSGTGHSGANVLTF. The CDR3 DNA follows: TGCGCCAGCAGCGGGACAGGGCACTCTGGGGCCAACGTCCTGACTTTC.

This clone was picked up a small number of times. The chain uses TRBV6-5 and TRBJ2-5; a weak D match, TRBD2 (6 bases). The germline V gene encodes CDR1 MNHEY and CDR2 SVGAGI. This CDR3 contains 13 residues. The V end lost 2 bases, the J end lost 5 bases, and 9 bases lay between the germline ends. The CDR3 is CASSYHGGETQYF. In DNA form, the CDR3 reads TGTGCCAGCAGTTACCATGGGGGGGAGACCCAGTACTTC.

The chain couples TRBV2 to TRBJ1-6; no clear D gene. Germline V lookup: CDR1 SNHLY, CDR2 FYNNEI. The length of the CDR3 is 15 residues. Trimming stripped 2 bases from V and 12 bases from J, with 17 bases between. For the CDR3, the DNA is TGTGCCAGCAGTGAAATGGGTAGGAGGGTGGAACCCCTCCACTTT. Its protein product is CASSEMGRRVEPLHF. Looking up the rest from reference TRBV2 and TRBJ1-6 gives the full variable domain: EPEVTQTPSHQVTQMGQEVILRCVPISNHLYFYWYRQILGQKVEFLVSFYNNEISEKSEIFDDQFSVERPDGSNFTLKIRSTKLEDSAMYFCASSEMGRRVEPLHFGNGTRLTVT.

This clone was seen more than once but under ten times. The chain is built from TRBV19 and TRBJ1-2, with D perhaps matching TRBD1 (6 bases). The CDR3 is 15 amino acids. The V and J ends lost 4 bases and 6 bases respectively, with 18 bases between them. Per germline, CDR1 LNHDA and CDR2 SQIVND (reference sequence). DNA of the CDR3: TGTGCCAGTAGTACCGGACAGTCAGTCGTACATGGCTACACCTTC. Translation: CASSTGQSVVHGYTF.

V is TRBV24-1 and J is TRBJ2-7; 14 nucleotides line up with TRBD2. Germline V gives CDR1 KGHDR, CDR2 SFDVKD. The CDR3 loop spans 16 amino acids. V gave up 0 bases and J gave up 3 bases; unmatched junction bases: 0. The CDR3 DNA reads as TGTGCCACCAGTGATTTGGGGACTAGCGGGAGCTACGAGCAGTACTTC. This gives the protein CATSDLGTSGSYEQYF.

This clone was recorded a few times. The chain couples TRBV5-1 to TRBJ2-7, with a weak D call TRBD1 (5 bases). CDR3 length: 13 amino acids. With 3 bases removed from V and 0 bases from J, the gap between germline ends came to 7 bases. The germline V gene encodes CDR1 SGHRS and CDR2 YFSETQ. The CDR3 sequence: CASSSTDSYEQYF. The DNA of the CDR3 is TGCGCCAGCAGCTCGACAGACTCCTACGAGCAGTACTTC.

This clone was seen just once. In nucleotides, the CDR3 is TGCAGTGCTAGTAGAGCGGGAGCCGAGCAGTACTTC. Its translation is CSASRAGAEQYF. The rearrangement links TRBV20-1 to TRBJ2-7, with TRBD2 matching 8 bases. The CDR3 has 12 residues. Germline CDR1 and CDR2: DFQATT and SNEGSKA (reference sequence). V dropped 3 bases and J dropped 6; count of bases not matched to a gene: 4.

This clone occurred many times. The chain joins TRBV4-2 to TRBJ1-5; D ambiguous. The CDR3 totals 16 residues. CDR1 and CDR2 from the germline V gene are LGHNA and YNFKEQ. V was cut by 0 bases and J by 0 bases, with 9 bases left in between. As DNA, the CDR3 is TGTGCCAGCAGCCAAGAACAGCAGCATAGCAATCAGCCCCAGCATTTT. This sequence encodes CASSQEQQHSNQPQHF.

Comment on this clone: Other DNA sequences in the sample encode the same CDR3. The genes are TRBV3-1 (or the pseudogene TRBV3-2) and TRBJ2-5, with a tentative D call TRBD2 (7 bases). The CDR3 consists of 15 residues. V was shortened by 4 bases and J by 0 bases, with 12 bases between the two germline ends. Looked up from germline, CDR1 is LGHDT and CDR2 is YNNKEL (reference sequence). The CDR3: CASSPPGGHQETQYF. The CDR3 nucleotides are TGTGCCAGCAGCCCGCCGGGGGGCCACCAAGAGACCCAGTACTTC.

This clone came up a few times. This chain joins TRBV2 and TRBJ2-2; D is unclear. V was pared by 4 bases and J by 7 bases, with 7 bases between. Germline V gene lookup returns CDR1 SNHLY and CDR2 FYNNEI. CDR3 size: 12 residues. CDR3 amino acids: CASSANNGELFF. CDR3 nucleotides: TGTGCCAGCAGTGCTAATAACGGGGAGCTGTTTTTT. Full variable domain (remainder filled in from reference TRBV2 and TRBJ2-2): EPEVTQTPSHQVTQMGQEVILRCVPISNHLYFYWYRQILGQKVEFLVSFYNNEISEKSEIFDDQFSVERPDGSNFTLKIRSTKLEDSAMYFCASSANNGELFFGEGSRLTVL.

The CDR3 protein is CASSKTGVGNEKLFF. CDR3 DNA: TGTGCCAGCAGCAAAACAGGCGTGGGTAATGAAAAACTGTTTTTT. V gene TRBV9 combines with J gene TRBJ1-4; tentative D call: TRBD1 (5 bases). Germline CDR1 reads SGDLS; CDR2 reads YYNGEE. V lost 4 bases, J lost 4 bases, and 14 bases lay in between. The CDR3 length is 15 residues.

This sequence joins TRBV28 and TRBJ1-6; maybe TRBD1 (5 bases). This CDR3 is built from 14 residues. Trimming shortened V by 6 bases and J by 9 bases, and 15 bases separated the two germline ends. Germline CDR1 reads MDHEN; CDR2 reads SYDVKM. The CDR3 protein is CASSDAGGGSPLHF. The CDR3 region has the DNA TGTGCCAGCAGCGACGCGGGGGGAGGTTCACCCCTCCACTTT.